This TCR beta chain was identified during a study of blood T cells in healthy people across ages. Per germline, CDR1 MNHNY and CDR2 SVGAGI (reference sequence). The CDR3 is made up of 13 amino acids. V lost 2 bases and J lost 3, with 8 bases in between. A second 7 to 11 cycle PCR used barcoded and J-beta primers. MiXCR, run by TCRdb on the 5' RACE reads, gives a single entry per CDR3 protein. The sample shows over 700,000 distinct CDR3 sequences, approximately 25% of them seen only once. These data also featured in a second study, about T cells of mothers and their children. From that study: The TCR beta CDR3 read count exceeded 10 million for each mother and was approximately 3 million for each child.

This TCR was sampled from a boy between 10 and 17 years old in good health. This chain links TRBV6-6 with TRBJ2-7; D remains unclear. Sequences were obtained from blood. The CDR3 reads CASSYGPLYEQYF. The CDR3, as DNA: TGTGCCAGCAGTTACGGGCCTCTCTACGAGCAGTACTTC.